Shown below are 31 T cell receptor beta chains from a single sample sequenced in a study of shared clonotypes between healthy human individuals. Some clones are missing from TCRdb's copy, which holds only in-frame ones; the method was immunoSEQ multiplex PCR. The table includes millions of clones, approximately 94% detected once. CD8 cells regarded as naive lacked CD45RO, were positively chosen for CCR7, and omitted terminally differentiated effector memory CD45RA+ cells. The sequencing input was naive CD8+ T cells from PBMCs. These receptors were collected from a young man in good health. Some clones in this sample may be carry-over from other donors' samples.

V and J are TRBV30 and TRBJ2-5, with TRBD2 matching over 11 bases. The germline CDR1 and CDR2 sequences are GTSNPN and SVGIG (reference sequence). This CDR3 comprises 19 residues. The trim removed 0 bases at V and 1 base at J, leaving 13 bases unmatched. The CDR3 here is CAWSVVVTSGRLVQETQYF. The CDR3 coding sequence is TGTGCCTGGAGTGTAGTAGTCACTAGCGGGAGATTGGTCCAAGAGACCCAGTACTTC. Full variable domain (remainder filled in from reference TRBV30 and TRBJ2-5): SQTIHQWPATLVQPVGSPLSLECTVEGTSNPNLYWYRQAAGRGLQLLFYSVGIGQISSEVPQNLSASRPQDRQFILSSKKLLLSDSGFYLCAWSVVVTSGRLVQETQYFGPGTRLLVL.

This chain joins TRBV4-1 and TRBJ1-1, with TRBD1 matching over 7 bases. V dropped 1 base and J dropped 7; count of bases not matched to a gene: 9. Looked up from germline, CDR1 is MGHRA and CDR2 is YSYEKL. CDR3 length: 15 residues. CDR3 coding DNA: TGCGCCAGCAGCCAAGCACAGGGGCTGATAAGTGAAGCTTTCTTT. It yields the protein CASSQAQGLISEAFF.

Turning to this clone: This same CDR3 is encoded by further DNA sequences in the sample. The rearrangement uses TRBV13 and TRBJ1-5; possible D gene TRBD1, 6 bases. Germline CDR1 is PRHDT and CDR2 is FYEKMQ (reference sequence). V lost 0 bases to trimming and J lost 4 bases, with 7 bases between them. The CDR3 length is 14 residues. The CDR3 bases are TGTGCCAGCAGCTTAGGCAGGGGTAATCAGCCCCAGCATTTT. It specifies CASSLGRGNQPQHF.

The J gene is TRBJ1-1, the V gene TRBV27; 9 bases line up with TRBD1. The CDR3 has 15 amino acids. After removal of 2 bases from V and 5 bases from J, the junction contained 6 bases not matched to a gene. Germline V gene sequence: CDR1 MNHEY, CDR2 SMNVEV (reference sequence). The CDR3 nucleotides are TGTGCCAGCAGTTTAGGGGGACAGGGTTGGACTGAAGCTTTCTTT. Translating gives CASSLGGQGWTEAFF.

This chain joins TRBV7-4 and TRBJ2-7, with D possibly matching TRBD1 (6 bases). The CDR3 has 15 amino acids. Germline V gene lookup returns CDR1 SGHVT and CDR2 SQSDAQ. V lost 4 bases and J 5 bases, leaving 18 bases between the germline ends. Here the CDR3 DNA reads TGTGCCAGCAGCTCAATTGTAAGGGGGTGGGACGAGCAGTACTTC. It encodes CASSSIVRGWDEQYF.

V gene TRBV11-2 combines with J gene TRBJ2-4, with TRBD2 matching over 15 bases. The CDR3 runs to 19 residues. Per the germline V gene, CDR1 is SGHAT and CDR2 is FQNNGV. Unmatched junction bases numbered 11, after V lost 5 bases and J lost 3 bases. The CDR3 region has the DNA TGTGCCAGCAGCCTCGGACTAGCGGGAGGGCACTGGGGCAAAAACATTCAGTACTTC. This sequence encodes CASSLGLAGGHWGKNIQYF.

Points on this clone: The sample holds other DNA sequences that translate to the same CDR3. The chain recombines TRBV7-6 with TRBJ2-3; D not certain. Trimming left V 3 bases short and J 3 bases short, with 4 bases between. CDR1 SGHVS and CDR2 FNYEAQ come from the germline V gene. The CDR3 loop spans 12 amino acids. The DNA of the CDR3 is TGTGCCAGCAGCTTCGGAACAGATACGCAGTATTTT. It encodes CASSFGTDTQYF.

The V call is TRBV5-6, the J call TRBJ2-3, with D possibly TRBD2 on 5 matching bases. The CDR3 runs 11 residues. Germline CDR1 is SGHDT and CDR2 is YYEEEE. Trimming stripped 5 bases from V and 6 bases from J, with 7 bases between. This chain's CDR3 is CASRVADTQYF. The DNA for the CDR3 is TGTGCCAGCAGAGTAGCGGATACGCAGTATTTT.

V usage is TRBV5-4 and J usage is TRBJ1-5, with unresolved D. The CDR3 is 15 amino acids. V was clipped by 4 bases and J by 3 bases, with 14 bases between them. CDR1 and CDR2 from the germline V gene are SGHNT and YYREEE (reference sequence). In DNA form, the CDR3 reads TGTGCCAGCAGCCCACCAGGCCTCCTCAATCAGCCCCAGCATTTT. It translates to CASSPPGLLNQPQHF.

This chain connects TRBV5-6 to TRBJ2-1, with D unresolved. V was pared by 4 bases and J by 4 bases, with 12 bases between. This CDR3 comprises 14 residues. In germline, CDR1 is SGHDT, CDR2 YYEEEE. As DNA, the CDR3 is TGTGCCAGCAGCCCGGATTTCGGGTACAATGAGCAGTTCTTC. This codes for CASSPDFGYNEQFF. The whole variable domain, filled in from reference TRBV5-6 and TRBJ2-1, reads DAGVTQSPTHLIKTRGQQVTLRCSPKSGHDTVSWYQQALGQGPQFIFQYYEEEERQRGNFPDRFSGHQFPNYSSELNVNALLLGDSALYLCASSPDFGYNEQFFGPGTRLTVL.

On this clone itself: This same CDR3 is encoded by further DNA sequences in the sample. The chain carries TRBV7-9 and TRBJ2-1, with unresolved D. This CDR3 is built from 13 residues. The ends were cut back, 1 base at V and 7 bases at J, with 8 bases in the middle. Per the germline V gene, CDR1 is SEHNR and CDR2 is FQNEAQ (reference sequence). DNA for the CDR3: TGTGCCAGCAGCTTAGTCCCCGCGAATGAGCAGTTCTTC. Residues: CASSLVPANEQFF.

This chain connects TRBV5-4 to TRBJ2-1, with 7 bases identical to TRBD2. From germline, CDR1 is SGHNT and CDR2 YYREEE (reference sequence). This CDR3 region has 15 residues. Trimming cost V 5 bases and J 8 bases; bases outside gene matches: 13. In DNA, the CDR3 is TGTGCCAGCAGAAAGGCGTGGGAGGGCCAGTATGAGCAGTTCTTC. Its translation: CASRKAWEGQYEQFF.

The chain combines TRBV29-1 with TRBJ2-7, with TRBD1 matching over 7 bases. CDR3 size: 14 residues. Germline CDR1 is SQVTM and CDR2 is ANQGSEA. Trimming removed 6 bases from V and 1 base from J; junction bases left unmatched: 9. CDR3 in DNA: TGCAGCGTGACAGGTCCACAGGGGTCCTACGAGCAGTACTTC. The encoded protein is CSVTGPQGSYEQYF.

The CDR3 DNA reads as TGTGCCAGCAGTGACCCCCGGGCCCCGGGTGGCACTGAAGCTTTCTTT. Residues: CASSDPRAPGGTEAFF. V is TRBV25-1 and J is TRBJ1-1; no definite D call. The CDR3 totals 16 residues. Germline V gives CDR1 MGHDK, CDR2 SYGVNS. V lost 3 bases and J 4 bases, leaving 18 bases between the germline ends.

In nucleotides, the CDR3 is TGTGCCAGCAGGACACACCACAGGGAAGCCTACAATGAGCAGTTCTTC. Translating gives CASRTHHREAYNEQFF. The rearrangement joins TRBV5-4 to TRBJ2-1; a weak D match, TRBD1 (6 bases). Germline V gives CDR1 SGHNT, CDR2 YYREEE (reference sequence). V was clipped by 5 bases and J by 2 bases, with 17 bases between them. This CDR3 is 16 amino acids long. Full variable domain (remainder filled in from reference TRBV5-4 and TRBJ2-1): ETGVTQSPTHLIKTRGQQVTLRCSSQSGHNTVSWYQQALGQGPQFIFQYYREEENGRGNFPPRFSGLQFPNYSSELNVNALELDDSALYLCASRTHHREAYNEQFFGPGTRLTVL.

The chain is built from TRBV2 and TRBJ2-7, with D perhaps assigned TRBD1 or TRBD2 (5 bases each). The ends were cut back, 6 bases at V and 2 bases at J, with 14 bases in the middle. Germline CDR1 and CDR2: SNHLY and FYNNEI. The CDR3 has 14 residues. CDR3 nucleotide sequence: TGTGCCAGCAGGATTGGGACGATTACCTACGAGCAGTACTTC. Its translation: CASRIGTITYEQYF.

The V call is TRBV6-1, the J call TRBJ1-2; D is perhaps TRBD1 (6 bases). V dropped 6 bases and J dropped 6 bases, with 11 bases sitting between them. Germline values: CDR1 MNHNS, CDR2 SASEGT. The CDR3 sequence is 12 residues long. In DNA, the CDR3 is TGTGCCAGCAGGGTCTGGGACAATGGCTACACCTTC. Translating it yields CASRVWDNGYTF.

CDR3 bases: TGTGCCAGCAGCTCCAAAGGGGGCCTTGAAAAACTGTTTTTT. It translates to CASSSKGGLEKLFF. The chain couples TRBV7-9 to TRBJ1-4; 7 bases agree with TRBD1. CDR3 length: 14 residues. Germline assignment: CDR1 SEHNR and CDR2 FQNEAQ (reference sequence). V lost 4 bases and J lost 7; bases outside the gene matches: 6.

This clone was detected only once. The rearrangement links TRBV10-1 to TRBJ2-3; TRBD2 matches 7 bases. CDR1 is WNHNN, CDR2 SYGVQD, per germline (reference sequence). This CDR3 contains 14 residues. The V and J ends lost 4 bases and 3 bases, in that order; junction bases with no gene match: 4. CDR3 sequence reads: CASSGERDTDTQYF. In DNA form, the CDR3 reads TGCGCCAGCAGTGGTGAGCGGGATACAGATACGCAGTATTTT.

V and J are TRBV2 and TRBJ2-1; 9 bases line up with TRBD1. V was pared by 11 bases and J by 7 bases, with 15 bases of the junction left unmatched. Per germline, CDR1 SNHLY and CDR2 FYNNEI. The CDR3 has 15 residues. CDR3 sequence: CAATIQGATGNEQFF. The CDR3 DNA is TGTGCCGCAACAATACAGGGGGCAACCGGGAATGAGCAGTTCTTC. Supplemented by reference TRBV2 and TRBJ2-1, the full variable domain reads EPEVTQTPSHQVTQMGQEVILRCVPISNHLYFYWYRQILGQKVEFLVSFYNNEISEKSEIFDDQFSVERPDGSNFTLKIRSTKLEDSAMYFCAATIQGATGNEQFFGPGTRLTVL.

This clone was observed a few times. The V call is TRBV2, the J call TRBJ2-2, with D tentatively TRBD2 (5 bases). V lost 2 bases and J 5 bases, leaving 6 bases between the germline ends. CDR3 length: 13 residues. Germline values: CDR1 SNHLY, CDR2 FYNNEI. CDR3 sequence: CASSELATGELFF. DNA of the CDR3: TGTGCCAGCAGTGAACTAGCTACCGGGGAGCTGTTTTTT.

V and J are TRBV27 and TRBJ2-7; D is undetermined. CDR1 MNHEY and CDR2 SMNVEV come from the germline V gene (reference sequence). Trimming removed 1 base from V and 5 bases from J, with 12 bases in between. The CDR3 is 14 residues long. For the CDR3, the DNA is TGTGCCAGCAGTTTATTCAACCAGGTCCACGAGCAGTACTTC. Its protein product is CASSLFNQVHEQYF.

The chain carries TRBV7-9 and TRBJ2-7, with D possibly TRBD2 on 6 matching bases. The CDR3 extends over 15 amino acids. V dropped 1 base and J dropped 3 bases, with 13 bases sitting between them. The V gene's germline CDR1 is SEHNR and CDR2 FQNEAQ (reference sequence). The CDR3 coding sequence is TGTGCCAGCAGCTTAGATCATGGGGGGTTCTACGAGCAGTACTTC. Its translation is CASSLDHGGFYEQYF. Combining the CDR3 with reference TRBV7-9 and TRBJ2-7 gives the whole variable domain DTGVSQNPRHKITKRGQNVTFRCDPISEHNRLYWYRQTLGQGPEFLTYFQNEAQLEKSRLLSDRFSAERPKGSFSTLEIQRTEQGDSAMYLCASSLDHGGFYEQYFGPGTRLTVT.

Here the CDR3 reads CASSTVAGRLMNEQFF. The CDR3 DNA follows: TGTGCCAGCAGCACCGTCGCGGGAAGGTTGATGAATGAGCAGTTCTTC. V usage is TRBV7-6 and J usage is TRBJ2-1, with D perhaps matching TRBD2 (6 bases). Germline values: CDR1 SGHVS, CDR2 FNYEAQ. Trimming shortened V by 5 bases and J by 7 bases, and 21 bases separated the two germline ends. The CDR3 loop spans 16 amino acids.

The chain carries TRBV27 and TRBJ2-1; 10 bases are shared with TRBD2. Per the germline V gene, CDR1 is MNHEY and CDR2 is SMNVEV (reference sequence). The CDR3 contains 14 residues. V lost 5 bases, J lost 8 bases, and 6 bases stayed unmatched. The chain's CDR3 is CASSPSSGSYEQFF. For the CDR3, the DNA is TGTGCCAGCAGTCCGTCTAGCGGGAGCTATGAGCAGTTCTTC.

CDR3 sequence: CASSEHSNQPQHF. The CDR3 region has the DNA TGTGCCAGTAGTGAGCATAGCAATCAGCCCCAGCATTTT. V is TRBV19 and J is TRBJ1-5, with D unclear. CDR1 is LNHDA, CDR2 SQIVND, per germline (reference sequence). The CDR3 is 13 amino acids. Trimming cost V 5 bases and J 0 bases, with 5 bases left between them.

This rearrangement joins TRBV27 to TRBJ2-7, with 7 bases that match TRBD2. Germline trimming cut 0 bases from V and 3 bases from J; bases unmatched to any gene: 5. The CDR3 has 15 amino acids. From germline, CDR1 is MNHEY and CDR2 SMNVEV (reference sequence). The CDR3 DNA reads TGTGCCAGCAGTTTATCGACGGGGGGAGTCTACGAGCAGTACTTC. Translated, it gives CASSLSTGGVYEQYF.

The V and J genes are TRBV20-1 and TRBJ1-1, with D unresolved. CDR1 DFQATT and CDR2 SNEGSKA come from the germline V gene (reference sequence). V was shortened by 6 bases and J by 3 bases, with 8 bases between the two germline ends. The CDR3 covers 11 residues. The CDR3 DNA follows: TGCAGTGCCCCGGTCTACACTGAAGCTTTCTTT. It codes for CSAPVYTEAFF.

The CDR3 coding sequence is TGTGCCAGCGTTCAGGGGTGGGGAAGGACTGAAGCTTTCTTT. Amino acids: CASVQGWGRTEAFF. The rearrangement links TRBV27 to TRBJ1-1; D perhaps matches TRBD1 (6 bases). Trimming cost V 8 bases and J 5 bases, with 18 bases left between them. CDR1 is MNHEY, CDR2 SMNVEV, per germline (reference sequence). CDR3 length: 14 residues.

V gene TRBV7-9 combines with J gene TRBJ2-1; D gene unclear. This CDR3 contains 15 residues. The germline gives CDR1 SEHNR, CDR2 FQNEAQ (reference sequence). The V and J ends lost 4 bases and 6 bases respectively, with 16 bases between them. The CDR3 nucleotides read TGTGCCAGCAGCTCGACATCAGTAAGGACCAATGAGCAGTTCTTC. It is translated as CASSSTSVRTNEQFF.

As for this clone: Other DNA sequences of this sample code for an identical CDR3. This sequence joins TRBV7-9 and TRBJ2-2, with D unclear. The CDR3 consists of 11 residues. The V end was cut by 5 bases, the J end by 6 bases, with 4 bases between. CDR1 and CDR2 from the germline V gene are SEHNR and FQNEAQ (reference sequence). The CDR3 sequence: CASSRSGELFF. The CDR3 DNA reads TGTGCCAGCAGCAGATCCGGGGAGCTGTTTTTT.